The rows below give T cell receptor beta chains drawn from one sample of a study of T cell responses to AZD1222 COVID-19 vaccine. The assay was immunoSEQ multiplex PCR, and TCRdb's table has in-frame clones only and misses some. This table holds more than 110,000 clones, about nine tenths found once. Sequenced material: peripheral blood, taken on day 0 of AZD1222 vaccination. The source of these receptors is an adult in good health. The CDR3 runs from the conserved cysteine through the conserved F or W. The D gene is left open where the match is weak. Clone size is given for some rows only: seen once, a few or many times, or a class if the clone is expanded.

clone_size: -; j_call: TRBJ2-2; cdr3_length: 14; d_call: TRBD1; v_call: TRBV10-3; cdr3_nt: TGTGCCATCAGTGACAGGGGGCACCCCGGGGAGCTGTTTTTT; cdr3_aa: CAISDRGHPGELFF
clone_size: -; j_call: TRBJ2-5; cdr3_length: 13; d_call: TRBD2; v_call: TRBV29-1; cdr3_nt: TGCAGCGTTGTCGGGAGGGCCCGGGAGACCCAGTACTTC; cdr3_aa: CSVVGRARETQYF
clone_size: -; j_call: TRBJ2-1; cdr3_length: 15; d_call: TRBD2; v_call: TRBV7-2; cdr3_nt: TGTGCCAGCAGCCCTACCGGTCGGACTAGCGCTGAGCAGTTCTTC; cdr3_aa: CASSPTGRTSAEQFF
clone_size: few; j_call: TRBJ2-7; cdr3_length: 14; d_call: TRBD2; v_call: TRBV18; cdr3_nt: TGTGCCAGCTCACCGATAGCGGGGGGGTACGAGCAGTACTTC; cdr3_aa: CASSPIAGGYEQYF
clone_size: -; j_call: TRBJ2-2; cdr3_length: 15; d_call: -; v_call: TRBV5-6; cdr3_nt: TGTGCCAGCAGCTTGAGGGGGGCGAACACCGGGGAGCTGTTTTTT; cdr3_aa: CASSLRGANTGELFF
clone_size: -; j_call: TRBJ2-7; cdr3_length: 12; d_call: -; v_call: TRBV6-6; cdr3_nt: TGTGCCAGCAGCGGGAGCTCCTACGAGCAGTACTTC; cdr3_aa: CASSGSSYEQYF
clone_size: -; j_call: TRBJ2-7; cdr3_length: 17; d_call: -; v_call: TRBV9; cdr3_nt: TGTGCCAGCAGCGTAGGGCAAGGGTCGAACGAAGTTGCCGAGCAGTACTTC; cdr3_aa: CASSVGQGSNEVAEQYF
clone_size: -; j_call: TRBJ1-1; cdr3_length: 15; d_call: -; v_call: TRBV4-1; cdr3_nt: TGCGCCAGCAGCCAAGTACAGGGAATGAACACTGAAGCTTTCTTT; cdr3_aa: CASSQVQGMNTEAFF
clone_size: -; j_call: TRBJ1-1; cdr3_length: 11; d_call: -; v_call: TRBV20-1; cdr3_nt: TGCAGTGCTATGAGGAACACTGAAGCTTTCTTT; cdr3_aa: CSAMRNTEAFF
clone_size: -; j_call: TRBJ1-4; cdr3_length: 15; d_call: -; v_call: TRBV7-9; cdr3_nt: TGTGCCAGCAGCTCGAGGCAGGGGATGGATGAAAAACTGTTTTTT; cdr3_aa: CASSSRQGMDEKLFF
clone_size: -; j_call: TRBJ2-3; cdr3_length: 15; d_call: -; v_call: TRBV11-3; cdr3_nt: TGTGCCAGCAGCTCCACACGAAGCCCCACAGATACGCAGTATTTT; cdr3_aa: CASSSTRSPTDTQYF
clone_size: -; j_call: TRBJ2-7; cdr3_length: 15; d_call: TRBD1; v_call: TRBV5-6; cdr3_nt: TGTGCCAGCAGCTTCTACGACAGGGGGCATAGGGAGCAGTACTTC; cdr3_aa: CASSFYDRGHREQYF
clone_size: -; j_call: TRBJ1-1; cdr3_length: 14; d_call: -; v_call: TRBV7-2; cdr3_nt: TGTGCCAGCAGCTTAGAAGGAGGCCCGAGTGAAGCTTTCTTT; cdr3_aa: CASSLEGGPSEAFF
clone_size: -; j_call: TRBJ2-1; cdr3_length: 15; d_call: -; v_call: TRBV7-2; cdr3_nt: TGTGCCAGCAGCTTATCCGTTGGACAGCGCAATGAGCAGTTCTTC; cdr3_aa: CASSLSVGQRNEQFF
clone_size: -; j_call: TRBJ1-1; cdr3_length: 15; d_call: -; v_call: TRBV7-9; cdr3_nt: TGTGCCAGCAGCCTGAGAAGCGGGGGAGACCCTGAAGCTTTCTTT; cdr3_aa: CASSLRSGGDPEAFF